This T cell receptor (beta chain) was recovered during a study of blood T cell repertoires in COVID-19. Study as a whole: The origin of the acute and convalescent COVID-19 samples was the United States, Italy and Spain. T cells, B-cell-depleted T cells, or PBMCs supplied cDNA or gDNA.

Original data processing: Counts of nucleated cells, estimated from reference gene primer amplification, were obtained. Sequencing used immunoSEQ multiplex PCR; TCRdb keeps in-frame clones, though not all of them. Clonal size and the V and J genes are those of that table, whereas D and trimming came from the DNA. The sample lists roughly 250,000 clones, roughly 90% occurring once. Trimming took 0 bases from V and 5 from J, leaving 7 bases between them. Looked up from germline, CDR1 is ENHRY and CDR2 is SYGVKD. This CDR3 has 13 residues. V usage is TRBV10-3 and J usage is TRBJ1-1; D may be TRBD1 (5 bases). The sequence came from a man aged 30-40 years with acute or convalescent COVID-19. The material sequenced was peripheral blood. CDR3 sequence (DNA): TGTGCCATCAGTGAGTCGGGGGGGACTGAAGCTTTCTTT. It is translated as CAISESGGTEAFF.